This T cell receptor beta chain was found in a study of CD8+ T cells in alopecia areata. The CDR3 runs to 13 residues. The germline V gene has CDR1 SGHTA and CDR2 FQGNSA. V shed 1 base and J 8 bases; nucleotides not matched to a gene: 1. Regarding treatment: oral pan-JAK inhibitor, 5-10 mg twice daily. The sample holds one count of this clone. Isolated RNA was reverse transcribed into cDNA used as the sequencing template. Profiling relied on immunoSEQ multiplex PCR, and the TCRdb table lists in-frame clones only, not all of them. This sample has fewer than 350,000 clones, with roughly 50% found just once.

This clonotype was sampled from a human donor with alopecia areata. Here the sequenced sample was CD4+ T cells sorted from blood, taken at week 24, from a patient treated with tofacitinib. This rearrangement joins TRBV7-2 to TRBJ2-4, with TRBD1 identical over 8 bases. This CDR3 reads CASSLETGDIQYF. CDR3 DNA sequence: TGTGCCAGCAGCTTAGAGACAGGGGACATTCAGTACTTC.